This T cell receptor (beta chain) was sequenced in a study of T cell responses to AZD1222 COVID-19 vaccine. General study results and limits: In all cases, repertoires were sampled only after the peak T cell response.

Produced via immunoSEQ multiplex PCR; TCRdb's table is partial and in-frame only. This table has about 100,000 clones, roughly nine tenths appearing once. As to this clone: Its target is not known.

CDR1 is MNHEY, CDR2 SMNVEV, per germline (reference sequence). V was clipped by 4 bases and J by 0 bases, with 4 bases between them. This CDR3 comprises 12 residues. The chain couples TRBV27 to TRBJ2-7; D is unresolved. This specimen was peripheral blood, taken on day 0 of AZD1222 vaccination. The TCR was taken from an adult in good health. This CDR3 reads CASSSNSYEQYF. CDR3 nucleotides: TGTGCCAGCAGTTCCAACTCCTACGAGCAGTACTTC.